This T cell receptor beta chain derives from a study of CXCR3-negative and CXCR3-positive naive CD8 T cells. Looking at the study overall: Approximately 130 million TRB reads were obtained overall (about 1.5 +/- 0.3 million per library). General study results and limits: Unlike memory cells, which differed, naive CXCR3-negative and CXCR3-positive cells had similar TRBV-TRBJ usage. Naive CXCR3-positive cells had TRB CDR3s more hydrophobic than those of CXCR3-negative naive cells.

Germline V lookup: CDR1 SQVTM, CDR2 ANQGSEA. CDR3 length: 12 amino acids. The libraries of TRB cDNA were prepared using 5' RACE with UMI labels. From its re-call of the 5' RACE reads, TCRdb lists each CDR3 protein once, without DNA. This sample's clone table lists approximately 59,000 distinct CDR3 sequences. A word on this clonotype: Antigen specificity is unknown.

The sample taken for sequencing was naive CXCR3+ CD8+ T cells from blood. Subset here: CD45RO-CCR7+CD27+CD95- naive CD8+ T cells expressing CXCR3 (TNR3+). The chain combines TRBV29-1 with TRBJ2-3. This receptor was obtained from a human donor in good health. Some clones in this sample may be carry-over from other donors' samples. The CDR3: CSVQGGTDTQYF.